The 20 T cell receptor beta chains in this list originate from one sample, sequenced in a study of T-cell reconstitution after alpha-beta-depleted transplantation in children. This sample's TCRbeta library carried unique molecular identifier barcodes. TCRdb re-derived calls from the PCR reads in MiXCR, one entry per CDR3 protein. The sample includes about 240,000 distinct CDR3 sequences, 12% of them seen just once. The sample in question was PBMCs from the stem cell graft donor, obtained from the stem cell graft. These TCRs come from a human donor who donated a stem cell graft to a child with acute lymphoblastic leukemia.

This clonotype was observed at least ten times. This chain connects TRBV6-5 to TRBJ1-6, with 7 bases matching TRBD1. J gave up 7 bases and V 0 bases, and 3 bases lay outside the gene matches. CDR3 length: 15 amino acids. Germline CDR1 is MNHEY and CDR2 is SVGAGI. The CDR3 region is CASSYSGTVNSPLHF. The CDR3 DNA reads as TGTGCCAGCAGTTACTCCGGGACAGTCAATTCACCCCTCCACTTT.

This clonotype was seen many times. The CDR3 spells CASRARTGGLVTQYF. For the CDR3, the DNA is TGTGCCAGCAGGGCTAGGACCGGAGGGCTTGTGACCCAGTACTTC. The rearrangement joins TRBV3-1 to TRBJ2-5; a possible D gene is TRBD2 (6 bases). V was pared by 6 bases and J by 7 bases, with 21 bases between. CDR1 and CDR2 from the germline V gene are LGHDT and YNNKEL (reference sequence). CDR3 length equals 15 residues.

At least ten counts were recorded for this clonotype. The genes are TRBV20-1 and TRBJ2-5, with D maybe TRBD2 (5 bases). V was clipped by 0 bases and J by 5 bases, with 13 bases between them. There are 14 residues in the CDR3. Germline values: CDR1 DFQATT, CDR2 SNEGSKA (reference sequence). CDR3 sequence: CSARDRGKGETQYF. Here the CDR3 DNA reads TGCAGTGCTAGAGATAGAGGGAAAGGGGAGACCCAGTACTTC.

The V call is TRBV6-2 or TRBV6-3, the J call TRBJ1-1; maybe TRBD1 (5 bases). The CDR3 runs to 14 residues. The ends were cut back, 2 bases at V and 2 bases at J, with 9 bases in the middle. The germline V gene encodes CDR1 MNHEY and CDR2 SVGEGT. This CDR3 reads CASSYDRPNTEAFF. The CDR3, as DNA: TGTGCCAGCAGTTACGACAGACCCAACACTGAAGCTTTCTTT.

This clonotype was seen more than once but under ten times. The V gene is TRBV28, the J gene TRBJ1-6, with D possibly being TRBD1 (6 bases). The CDR3 covers 15 residues. V was cut by 4 bases and J by 7 bases, with 14 bases left in between. Germline V gene data show CDR1 as MDHEN and CDR2 as SYDVKM. Here the CDR3 reads CASSSPSGTNSPLHF. The CDR3 nucleotides read TGTGCCAGCAGTTCCCCTTCCGGGACAAATTCACCCCTCCACTTT.

The sample holds many counts of this clonotype. This sequence joins TRBV18 and TRBJ1-1; D unclear. The CDR3 is 14 residues long. Germline V gene lookup returns CDR1 KGHSH and CDR2 LQKENI. V was cut by 3 bases and J by 1 base, with 9 bases left in between. The CDR3 nucleotides read TGTGCCAGCTCACCTGGAAGGGAGAACACTGAAGCTTTCTTT. Translating it yields CASSPGRENTEAFF. Variable domain in full (rest from reference TRBV18 and TRBJ1-1): NAGVMQNPRHLVRRRGQEARLRCSPMKGHSHVYWYRQLPEEGLKFMVYLQKENIIDESGMPKERFSAEFPKEGPSILRIQQVVRGDSAAYFCASSPGRENTEAFFGQGTRLTVV.

This clonotype has ten or more counts. V gene TRBV20-1 combines with J gene TRBJ2-3; D unresolved. Per germline, CDR1 DFQATT and CDR2 SNEGSKA (reference sequence). The V end lost 5 bases, the J end lost 4 bases, and 13 bases lay between the germline ends. The CDR3 has 13 amino acids. CDR3 residues: CSAPSSDPDTQYF. The CDR3 bases are TGCAGTGCTCCCAGCAGTGATCCAGATACGCAGTATTTT.

This clonotype has a count of ten or more. The chain couples TRBV4-2 to TRBJ2-6, with no clear D. The CDR3 is made up of 17 amino acids. The germline V and J ends were trimmed by 0 bases and 2 bases, with 11 bases remaining between them. The germline V gene has CDR1 LGHNA and CDR2 YNFKEQ. The CDR3 bases are TGTGCCAGCAGCCAAGATATTGTGCAGCCTGGGGCCAACGTCCTGACTTTC. This encodes CASSQDIVQPGANVLTF.

V and J are TRBV10-2 and TRBJ2-1, with D perhaps TRBD1 (5 bases). Trimming took off 6 bases at V and 4 bases at J, with 13 bases between the two ends. This CDR3 has 14 residues. Per germline, CDR1 WSHSY and CDR2 SAAADI. The DNA of the CDR3 is TGCGCCAGCAGGAGCAGGGCCGAATACAATGAGCAGTTCTTC. Its translation is CASRSRAEYNEQFF.

This clonotype has at least ten counts. The rearrangement uses TRBV4-3 and TRBJ2-1, with 7 positions matching TRBD2. With V trimmed by 1 base and J by 0 bases, 9 bases remained unmatched. The CDR3 runs to 18 residues. Germline values: CDR1 LGHNA, CDR2 YSLEER. Here the CDR3 DNA reads TGCGCCAGCAGCCAAGCTACTAGCGCCTACAGCTCCTACAATGAGCAGTTCTTC. Its translation is CASSQATSAYSSYNEQFF.

This clonotype was recorded a few times. The junction and the germline gene differ at one end; a read error may be behind it. The rearrangement joins TRBV20-1 to TRBJ1-5, with 9 bases fitting TRBD1. The CDR3 runs 17 residues. Per germline, CDR1 DFQATT and CDR2 SNEGSKA (reference sequence). The CDR3 spells CCARDPFGTGSNQPQHF. The CDR3 coding sequence is TGCTGTGCTAGAGACCCCTTCGGGACAGGGAGCAATCAGCCCCAGCATTTT.

This clonotype was seen repeatedly, ten times or more. The chain recombines TRBV27 with TRBJ2-3, with TRBD2 identical over 9 bases. With V trimmed by 7 bases and J by 1 base, 0 bases remained unmatched. There are 13 residues in the CDR3. CDR1 MNHEY and CDR2 SMNVEV come from the germline V gene (reference sequence). CDR3 DNA sequence: TGTGCCAGCAAGCGGGAGGGCACAGATACGCAGTATTTT. Translating it yields CASKREGTDTQYF.

This clonotype was seen many times. This chain joins TRBV4-2 and TRBJ2-3; possible D gene TRBD2, 5 bases. The ends were cut back, 0 bases at V and 6 bases at J, with 19 bases in the middle. Germline values: CDR1 LGHNA, CDR2 YNFKEQ. The CDR3 is made up of 17 amino acids. The CDR3 loop reads CASSQDMGRRRWDTQYF. In nucleotides, the CDR3 is TGTGCCAGCAGCCAAGATATGGGTCGCAGGAGGTGGGATACGCAGTATTTT.

This clonotype was picked up many times. The chain is built from TRBV29-1 and TRBJ2-1, with D maybe TRBD2 (6 bases). V shed 6 bases and J shed 7 bases, with 22 bases lying between them. CDR1 and CDR2 from the germline V gene are SQVTM and ANQGSEA. CDR3 length equals 15 residues. The CDR3 sequence is CSVRTGTPQGNEQFF. The CDR3 DNA follows: TGCAGCGTGCGAACCGGGACTCCTCAAGGGAATGAGCAGTTCTTC.

In its sample, this clonotype was seen many times. CDR3 bases: TGTGCCAGCAGTTTCGGCAGGGAGGTTGGCGAGCAGTACTTC. Translating gives CASSFGREVGEQYF. This chain uses TRBV12-3 or TRBV12-4 with TRBJ2-7, with D maybe TRBD2 (6 bases). V lost 3 bases and J 6 bases, leaving 15 bases between the germline ends. The CDR3 loop spans 14 amino acids.

This clonotype was seen repeatedly, ten times or more. The gene calls are TRBV20-1 and TRBJ2-2; D is unresolved. This CDR3 comprises 13 residues. Germline assignment: CDR1 DFQATT and CDR2 SNEGSKA (reference sequence). V lost 5 bases, J lost 2 bases, and 9 bases lay in between. This CDR3 reads CSAGSPNTGELFF. The CDR3, as DNA: TGCAGTGCTGGCAGCCCTAACACCGGGGAGCTGTTTTTT.

This clonotype was detected ten times or more. The chain employs TRBV5-1 and TRBJ1-4; no firm D call. This CDR3 comprises 16 residues. The germline V gene encodes CDR1 SGHRS and CDR2 YFSETQ. Deletions cut 1 base from V and 7 bases from J, with 17 bases between. CDR3 coding DNA: TGCGCCAGCAGCTTGTTCGGGGAAAAGCTTAGTGAAAAACTGTTTTTT. Its protein is CASSLFGEKLSEKLFF.

This clonotype appeared a few times. The chain employs TRBV3-1 and TRBJ1-6; 9 nucleotides line up with TRBD1. The V gene's germline CDR1 is LGHDT and CDR2 YNNKEL (reference sequence). CDR3 length: 15 amino acids. The trim removed 5 bases at V and 5 bases at J, leaving 4 bases unmatched. CDR3: CASSYGTGNNSPLHF. The CDR3 DNA follows: TGTGCCAGCAGCTACGGGACAGGGAATAATTCACCCCTCCACTTT.

Comments on this clonotype: Just one base apart from a much larger clone, this may be a read error. The genes are TRBV24-1 and TRBJ1-1; D unclear. This CDR3 has 13 residues. Germline V lookup: CDR1 KGHDR, CDR2 SFDVKD. V was trimmed by 0 bases and J by 8 bases, leaving 9 bases between them. CDR3 region: CATSDLMSTEAFF. The DNA for the CDR3 is TGTGCCACCAGTGATTTGATGTCGACGGAAGCTTTCTTT.

This clonotype was detected ten times or more. The rearrangement joins TRBV9 to TRBJ2-3; 8 bases match TRBD1. Unmatched junction bases numbered 13, after V lost 2 bases and J lost 5 bases. Germline CDR1 is SGDLS and CDR2 is YYNGEE. This CDR3 region has 17 residues. CDR3 residues: CASSVSLPDRGQDTQYF. In DNA form, the CDR3 reads TGTGCCAGCAGCGTCTCCCTACCCGACAGGGGTCAAGATACGCAGTATTTT.